A single sample is the source of the 9 T cell receptor beta chains below, sequenced in a study of CD8 T cells in Susac syndrome. After extraction with the RNeasy kit, roughly 0.5 to 1 ug of the RNA was reverse transcribed using random hexamers. TCRdb re-derived calls from the immunoSEQ multiplex PCR reads in MiXCR, one entry per CDR3 protein. The top ten clones hold 0.15% of a sample with hundreds of thousands of distinct CDR3 sequences, 94% of them seen once. The sequenced sample consisted of CD4+ T cells from PBMCs. The receptors come from a human donor with Susac syndrome.

This chain joins TRBV29-1 and TRBJ1-5, with D tentatively TRBD1 (6 bases). The germline V gene encodes CDR1 SQVTM and CDR2 ANQGSEA. V gave up 7 bases and J gave up 11 bases, with 15 bases separating them. CDR3 length: 11 amino acids. Here the CDR3 reads CSGGGPMAQHF. CDR3 bases: TGCAGCGGGGGGGGGCCTATGGCCCAGCATTTT.

The chain joins TRBV3-1 to TRBJ2-7, with 9 nucleotides matching TRBD2. This CDR3 region has 14 residues. Per the germline V gene, CDR1 is LGHDT and CDR2 is YNNKEL (reference sequence). J was trimmed by 5 bases and V by 5 bases; bases with no gene match: 7. The CDR3 sequence is CASSGLAGGHEQYF. For the CDR3, the DNA is TGTGCCAGCAGCGGACTTGCGGGGGGGCACGAGCAGTACTTC.

The chain links TRBV6-2 or TRBV6-3 to TRBJ1-2, with a tentative D call TRBD1 (5 bases). The V gene lost 5 bases and the J gene lost 6 bases, with 19 bases spanning the gap. The CDR3 runs 15 residues. The germline CDR1 and CDR2 sequences are MNHEY and SVGEGT. The CDR3 sequence: CASSARTPGLDGYTF. The CDR3 nucleotides are TGTGCCAGCAGTGCACGGACCCCAGGGCTGGATGGCTACACCTTC.

V gene TRBV5-6 combines with J gene TRBJ2-5, with TRBD1 matching 7 bases. After removal of 4 bases from V and 1 base from J, the junction contained 19 bases not matched to a gene. The CDR3 extends over 19 amino acids. Germline CDR1 SGHDT, CDR2 YYEEEE. The CDR3 loop reads CASSAEGAQGLYIQETQYF. The CDR3 region has the DNA TGTGCCAGCAGCGCTGAGGGGGCCCAAGGTCTATACATCCAAGAGACCCAGTACTTC.

The chain carries TRBV11-2 and TRBJ2-7; D is perhaps TRBD1 (6 bases). In germline, CDR1 is SGHAT, CDR2 FQNNGV. The CDR3 is 13 amino acids. V was pared by 3 bases and J by 4 bases, with 10 bases between. CDR3 in DNA: TGTGCCAGCAGCTTGGGGGCGGAGTACGAGCAGTACTTC. Amino acid sequence: CASSLGAEYEQYF.

The rearrangement links TRBV4-2 to TRBJ1-3; D is ambiguous. The CDR3 contains 20 residues. Germline lookup yields CDR1 LGHNA and CDR2 YNFKEQ. V gave up 0 bases and J gave up 0 bases, with 21 bases separating them. CDR3 protein: CASSQDLRRWQAFSGNTIYF. CDR3 bases: TGTGCCAGCAGCCAAGATTTAAGGCGGTGGCAGGCATTCTCTGGAAACACCATATATTTT.

The CDR3 region has the DNA TGTGCCAGCAGACTAGGACATTCAGGGGCCAACGTCCTGACTTTC. Protein product: CASRLGHSGANVLTF. V is TRBV6-2 or TRBV6-3 and J is TRBJ2-6; possibly TRBD1 or TRBD2 for D (5 bases each). V was clipped by 6 bases and J by 4 bases, with 13 bases between them. CDR1 MNHEY and CDR2 SVGEGT come from the germline V gene. The CDR3 consists of 15 residues.

V usage is TRBV29-1 and J usage is TRBJ2-3; 7 bases agree with TRBD2. The trim removed 3 bases at V and 6 bases at J, leaving 0 bases unmatched. Looked up from germline, CDR1 is SQVTM and CDR2 is ANQGSEA. The CDR3 is 11 amino acids. The CDR3 bases are TGCAGCGTTGAGGGGGGGGATACGCAGTATTTT. Its protein product is CSVEGGDTQYF.

With respect to this clonotype: Relative to the germline gene, one junction end is altered; a read error may explain this. The genes are TRBV30 and TRBJ1-5; D gene uncertain. The germline V gene has CDR1 GTSNPN and CDR2 SVGIG (reference sequence). The CDR3 is made up of 13 amino acids. CDR3 sequence (DNA): TGTGCCTGGGGGTTGTGGGGAGGTCAGCCCCAGCTTTTT. This gives the protein CAWGLWGGQPQLF. The variable domain in full, completed from reference TRBV30 and TRBJ1-5, reads SQTIHQWPATLVQPVGSPLSLECTVEGTSNPNLYWYRQAAGRGLQLLFYSVGIGQISSEVPQNLSASRPQDRQFILSSKKLLLSDSGFYLCAWGLWGGQPQLFGDGTRLSIL.